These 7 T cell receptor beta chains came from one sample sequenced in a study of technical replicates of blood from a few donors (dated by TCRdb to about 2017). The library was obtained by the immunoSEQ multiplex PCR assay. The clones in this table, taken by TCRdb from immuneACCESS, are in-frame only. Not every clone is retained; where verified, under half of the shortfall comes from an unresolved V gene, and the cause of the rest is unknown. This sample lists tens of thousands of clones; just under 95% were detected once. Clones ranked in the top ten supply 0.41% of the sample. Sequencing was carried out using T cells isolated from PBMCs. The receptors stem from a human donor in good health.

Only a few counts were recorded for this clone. The CDR3 region is CASSARQVGTEAFF. CDR3 coding DNA: TGTGCCAGCAGCGCAAGACAGGTGGGGACTGAAGCTTTCTTT. This chain links TRBV9 with TRBJ1-1, with D maybe TRBD1 (6 bases). Germline values: CDR1 SGDLS, CDR2 YYNGEE. This CDR3 comprises 14 residues. The ends were cut back, 3 bases at V and 5 bases at J, with 14 bases in the middle.

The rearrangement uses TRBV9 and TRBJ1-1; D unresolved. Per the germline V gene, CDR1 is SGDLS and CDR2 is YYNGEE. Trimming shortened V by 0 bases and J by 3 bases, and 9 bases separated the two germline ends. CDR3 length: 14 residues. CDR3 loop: CASSVGGRHTEAFF. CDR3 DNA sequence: TGTGCCAGCAGCGTAGGAGGGAGACACACTGAAGCTTTCTTT.

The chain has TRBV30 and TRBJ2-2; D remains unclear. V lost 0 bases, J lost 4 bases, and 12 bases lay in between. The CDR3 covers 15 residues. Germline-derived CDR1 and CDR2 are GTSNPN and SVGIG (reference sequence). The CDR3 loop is CAWSVLVVGTGELFF. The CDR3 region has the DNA TGTGCCTGGAGTGTACTGGTAGTCGGCACCGGGGAGCTGTTTTTT.

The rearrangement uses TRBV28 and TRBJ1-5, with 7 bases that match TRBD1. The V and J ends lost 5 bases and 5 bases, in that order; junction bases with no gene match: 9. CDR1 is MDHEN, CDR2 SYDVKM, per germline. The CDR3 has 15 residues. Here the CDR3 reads CASSRLQGGHQPQHF. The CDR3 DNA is TGTGCCAGCAGTCGACTTCAGGGGGGACATCAGCCCCAGCATTTT.

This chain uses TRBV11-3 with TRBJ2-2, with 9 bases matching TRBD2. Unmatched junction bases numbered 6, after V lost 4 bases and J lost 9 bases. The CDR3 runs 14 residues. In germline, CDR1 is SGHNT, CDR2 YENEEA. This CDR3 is CASSSSGRKRELFF. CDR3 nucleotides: TGTGCCAGCAGCTCGAGCGGGAGGAAAAGGGAGCTGTTTTTT. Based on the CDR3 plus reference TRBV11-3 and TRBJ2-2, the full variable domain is EAGVVQSPRYKIIEKKQPVAFWCNPISGHNTLYWYLQNLGQGPELLIRYENEEAVDDSQLPKDRFSAERLKGVDSTLKIQPAELGDSAVYLCASSSSGRKRELFFGEGSRLTVL.

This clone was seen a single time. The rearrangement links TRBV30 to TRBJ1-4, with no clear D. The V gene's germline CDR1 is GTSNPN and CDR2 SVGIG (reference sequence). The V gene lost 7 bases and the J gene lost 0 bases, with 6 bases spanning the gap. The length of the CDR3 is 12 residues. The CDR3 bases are TGTGCCTCAGGCCCAACTAATGAAAAACTGTTTTTT. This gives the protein CASGPTNEKLFF.

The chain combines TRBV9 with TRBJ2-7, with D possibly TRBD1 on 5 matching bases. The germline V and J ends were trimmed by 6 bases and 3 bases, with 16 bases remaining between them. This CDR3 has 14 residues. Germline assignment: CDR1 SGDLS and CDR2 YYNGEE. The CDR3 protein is CASTGSRVNYEQYF. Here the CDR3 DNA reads TGTGCCAGCACCGGCTCCAGGGTAAACTACGAGCAGTACTTC. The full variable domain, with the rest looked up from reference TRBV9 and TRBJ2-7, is DSGVTQTPKHLITATGQRVTLRCSPRSGDLSVYWYQQSLDQGLQFLIQYYNGEERAKGNILERFSAQQFPDLHSELNLSSLELGDSALYFCASTGSRVNYEQYFGPGTRLTVT.